The 13 T cell receptor beta chains below come from one sample, sequenced in a study of Ad26.COV2.S vaccination and SARS-CoV-2 variants. Assay used: immunoSEQ multiplex PCR; TCRdb lists only in-frame clones, some missing. The sample contains hundreds of thousands of clones, about 87% of which appear only once. Indicated treatment: around 19 received Ad26.COV2.S at low or high dose, single or two shots; roughly 5 received placebo; per-sample allocation not given. Collection of the samples took place on day 63 after the first injection of vaccine or placebo. The sequences come from peripheral blood, collected in a trial of Ad26.COV2.S vaccine versus placebo. The receptors come from a person aged 18 to 65 who received the Ad26.COV2.S COVID-19 vaccine or a placebo.

The CDR3 bases are TGTGCCAGCAGCGTAAATTGGGGAGAGACCCAGTACTTC. It specifies CASSVNWGETQYF. This chain uses TRBV9 with TRBJ2-5; the D is unclear. Germline V gene sequence: CDR1 SGDLS, CDR2 YYNGEE. The germline V and J ends were trimmed by 1 base and 4 bases, with 8 bases remaining between them. This CDR3 comprises 13 residues.

The chain recombines TRBV29-1 with TRBJ2-5, with 7 bases that match TRBD1. From germline, CDR1 is SQVTM and CDR2 ANQGSEA. Trimming removed 6 bases from V and 5 bases from J; junction bases left unmatched: 9. The CDR3 is made up of 13 amino acids. The CDR3 DNA sequence: TGCAGCGTCAATACAGGGGTCGGGGAGACCCAGTACTTC. Residues: CSVNTGVGETQYF.

V gene TRBV7-6 combines with J gene TRBJ2-3; 11 bases match TRBD1. Germline V CDR1 and CDR2: SGHVS, FNYEAQ. V was pared by 5 bases and J by 9 bases, with 13 bases of the junction left unmatched. CDR3 length: 16 amino acids. The CDR3 loop reads CASSPQLGQGADTQYF. As DNA, the CDR3 is TGTGCCAGCAGCCCTCAGCTAGGACAGGGGGCGGACACGCAGTATTTT.

The V call is TRBV12-3 or TRBV12-4, the J call TRBJ2-2, with unresolved D. V lost 3 bases to trimming and J lost 6 bases, with 5 bases between them. The CDR3 totals 12 residues. The CDR3 DNA reads as TGTGCCAGCAGTTTTGGGTCCGGGGAGCTGTTTTTT. As protein: CASSFGSGELFF.

The rearrangement joins TRBV10-3 to TRBJ1-5; 8 bases are shared with TRBD1. Per germline, CDR1 ENHRY and CDR2 SYGVKD. V lost 9 bases to trimming and J lost 3 bases; unmatched junction nucleotides: 4. CDR3 size: 13 residues. Written as DNA, the CDR3 is TGTGCCATGCAGGGGGCCACCAATCAGCCCCAGCATTTT. It is translated as CAMQGATNQPQHF.

This clone showed up just once. Compared with germline, one end of the junction differs, possibly owing to a read error. V gene TRBV5-1 combines with J gene TRBJ2-7, with D maybe TRBD1 (6 bases). CDR1 and CDR2 (germline): SGHRS, YFSETQ. The CDR3 spans 15 residues. The chain's CDR3 is CASRGNTGLENEQYF. The CDR3 bases are TGCGCTAGCAGAGGTAACACAGGGTTGGAGAACGAGCAGTACTTC.

V is TRBV7-2 and J is TRBJ2-7; D perhaps matches TRBD1 (7 bases). CDR1 and CDR2 from the germline V gene are SGHTA and FQGNSA. Deletions cut 1 base from V and 5 bases from J, with 15 bases between. The CDR3 length is 15 residues. CDR3 coding DNA: TGTGCCAGCAGCTTAGAGGGCAGGGGGGTCAACGAGCAGTACTTC. It is translated as CASSLEGRGVNEQYF.

The V and J genes are TRBV30 and TRBJ1-2; TRBD1 matches 8 bases. J lost 2 bases, V lost 0 bases, and 5 bases had no gene match. CDR3 length: 15 amino acids. Germline V gene sequence: CDR1 GTSNPN, CDR2 SVGIG (reference sequence). The DNA for the CDR3 is TGTGCCTGGAGTGTGGCGACAGGGGAAAACTATGGCTACACCTTC. The encoded protein is CAWSVATGENYGYTF.

The J gene is TRBJ1-2, the V gene TRBV28; weak D call: TRBD1 (6 bases). The CDR3 is made up of 13 amino acids. Trimming shortened V by 6 bases and J by 4 bases, and 12 bases separated the two germline ends. The germline V gene has CDR1 MDHEN and CDR2 SYDVKM. CDR3 DNA sequence: TGTGCCAGCAGCTTGGACAGCACCTATGGCTACACCTTC. Residues: CASSLDSTYGYTF.

This chain uses TRBV6-5 with TRBJ2-7; D not resolved. This CDR3 contains 13 residues. V gave up 5 bases and J gave up 0 bases, with 8 bases separating them. Germline V lookup: CDR1 MNHEY, CDR2 SVGAGI. The CDR3 sequence is CASSPSPSYEQYF. The CDR3 DNA reads TGTGCCAGCAGTCCCAGCCCCTCCTACGAGCAGTACTTC.

The chain links TRBV7-9 to TRBJ1-1, with 7 bases aligning to TRBD1. V dropped 8 bases and J dropped 6; count of bases not matched to a gene: 21. In germline, CDR1 is SEHNR, CDR2 FQNEAQ (reference sequence). The CDR3 contains 17 residues. CDR3 sequence: CASVDREKFITGAEAFF. The CDR3, as DNA: TGTGCCAGCGTTGACAGGGAGAAGTTCATAACCGGAGCTGAAGCTTTCTTT.

The chain recombines TRBV7-2 with TRBJ1-4; no firm D call. The CDR3 extends over 15 amino acids. The germline V gene encodes CDR1 SGHTA and CDR2 FQGNSA. V shed 1 base and J shed 8 bases, with 14 bases lying between them. DNA of the CDR3: TGTGCCAGCAGCTTAGAAAAACAGATCAGCGAAAAACTGTTTTTT. Encoded protein: CASSLEKQISEKLFF.

The table lists this clone with a count of one. The chain uses TRBV11-3 and TRBJ2-2; D possibly corresponds to TRBD2 (6 bases). The CDR3 sequence is 14 residues long. The germline V and J ends were trimmed by 5 bases and 3 bases, with 10 bases remaining between them. Germline V CDR1 and CDR2: SGHNT, YENEEA. This CDR3 is CASSGAGYTGELFF. In DNA, the CDR3 is TGTGCCAGCAGCGGCGCGGGGTACACCGGGGAGCTGTTTTTT.